This T cell receptor beta chain was captured in a study of low-dose radiotherapy and immunotherapy resistance in tumors. The overall study: With 1 Gy per fraction every two weeks, Cohort 2 accumulated 13 Gy across 26 weeks.

This CDR3 contains 14 residues. The J segment lost 4 bases and the V segment lost 4 bases, leaving 4 bases of the junction unmatched. CDR1 and CDR2 from the germline V gene are KGHSH and LQKENI. Both TCRalpha and TCRbeta chains were reverse transcribed with V-gene-specific primers. TCRs were amplified for approximately 21 PCR cycles with a constant-region primer and V-primer adapter. From the reads, TCRdb called clonotypes with MiXCR, one entry per CDR3 protein. The repertoire holds around 10,000 distinct CDR3 sequences, with more than 55% as singletons. The source of this sequence is a human donor with advanced metastatic prostate, ovarian, gallbladder or colorectal cancer (not recorded which). This table probably holds off-target reads from a library built for another chain. The chain joins TRBV18 to TRBJ2-7; 10 nucleotides agree with TRBD2. CDR3 loop: CASSLAGGSYEQYF. The CDR3 DNA is TGTGCCAGCTCACTAGCGGGAGGTTCGTACGAGCAGTACTTC.